This T cell receptor (beta chain) was found in a study of cytomegalovirus exposure and HLA in healthy donors. Overall study: Earlier sequencing of 150 million to 200 million T cells yielded approximately 120 million unique TCR beta sequences.

Regarding this clone: Its cognate antigen is unknown.

The PCR had 60 Vbeta and 13 Jbeta primers. Libraries were prepared by immunoSEQ multiplex PCR; TCRdb keeps only in-frame clonotypes and omits some of them. Among approximately 160,000 clones listed, roughly 80% were seen once. Germline V CDR1 and CDR2: LGHNA, YSLEER. This CDR3 spans 17 amino acids. V lost 0 bases, J lost 4 bases, and 6 bases stayed unmatched. Study-wide results and caveats: Earlier findings revealed that most TCR beta V segments proved productive either about 87% or about 30% of the time. Among TCR beta chains, those listed as cytomegalovirus-associated numbered over 150.

The chain joins TRBV4-3 to TRBJ2-2; 9 bases agree with TRBD2. Sequencing was carried out using PBMCs. The TCR sequence derives from a woman in her fifties or sixties in good health and CMV-seropositive. The CDR3, as DNA: TGCGCCAGCAGCCAAGAGGGGGGACTAGCTTCCACCGGGGAGCTGTTTTTT. It specifies CASSQEGGLASTGELFF.